The clone carrying this T cell receptor (beta chain) was counted a single time. Its antigen is still unknown. Method: immunoSEQ multiplex PCR; TCRdb's copy keeps in-frame clones and lacks some. The sample includes approximately 150,000 clones, about 81% of them seen just once. This entry belongs to a study of PD-1 blockade in classical Hodgkin lymphoma. General study points: Diversity similar to that of newly diagnosed patients was seen at baseline in complete responders.

Looked up from germline, CDR1 is SGHTA and CDR2 is FQGNSA. The CDR3 runs to 15 residues. V trimming: 1 base; J trimming: 1 base; junction bases outside the gene matches: 1. In every patient, relapse followed autologous stem cell transplantation, while exposure to brentuximab vedotin differed. Responses achieved at best were complete response, partial response or progressive disease. This clonotype originated in a human donor with classical Hodgkin lymphoma. V and J are TRBV7-2 and TRBJ2-5, with 9 bases that match TRBD1. The sample was peripheral blood mononuclear cells (PBMCs), taken before the second cycle of nivolumab. CDR3 amino acids: CASSLVGQGQETQYF. The CDR3 DNA reads TGTGCCAGCAGCTTAGTGGGACAGGGCCAAGAGACCCAGTACTTC.